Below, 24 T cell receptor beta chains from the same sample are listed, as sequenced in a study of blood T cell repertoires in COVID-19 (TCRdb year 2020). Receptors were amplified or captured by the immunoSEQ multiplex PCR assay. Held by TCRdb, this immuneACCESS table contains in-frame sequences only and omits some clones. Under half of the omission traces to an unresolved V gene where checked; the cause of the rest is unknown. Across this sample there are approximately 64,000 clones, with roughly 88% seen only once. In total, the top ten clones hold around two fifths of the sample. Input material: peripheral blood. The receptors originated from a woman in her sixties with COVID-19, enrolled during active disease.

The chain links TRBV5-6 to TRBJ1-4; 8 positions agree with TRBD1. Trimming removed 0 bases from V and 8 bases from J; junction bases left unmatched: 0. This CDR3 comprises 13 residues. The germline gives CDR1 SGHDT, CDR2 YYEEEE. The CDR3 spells CASSLDRGEKLFF. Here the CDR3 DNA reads TGTGCCAGCAGCTTGGACAGGGGGGAAAAACTGTTTTTT.

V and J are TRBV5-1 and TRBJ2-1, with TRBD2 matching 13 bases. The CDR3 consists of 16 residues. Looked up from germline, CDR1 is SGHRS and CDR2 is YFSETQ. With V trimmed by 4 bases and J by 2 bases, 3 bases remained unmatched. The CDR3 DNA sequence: TGCGCCAGCAGCCCCGGGACTAGCGGGGCCTACAATGAGCAGTTCTTC. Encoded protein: CASSPGTSGAYNEQFF.

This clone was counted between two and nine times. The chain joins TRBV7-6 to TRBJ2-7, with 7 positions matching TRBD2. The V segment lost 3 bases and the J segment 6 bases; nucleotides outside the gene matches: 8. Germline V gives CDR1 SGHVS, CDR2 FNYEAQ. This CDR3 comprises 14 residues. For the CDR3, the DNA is TGTGCCAGCAGCTTGACTAGCTTCGCCGCCGAGCAGTACTTC. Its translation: CASSLTSFAAEQYF.

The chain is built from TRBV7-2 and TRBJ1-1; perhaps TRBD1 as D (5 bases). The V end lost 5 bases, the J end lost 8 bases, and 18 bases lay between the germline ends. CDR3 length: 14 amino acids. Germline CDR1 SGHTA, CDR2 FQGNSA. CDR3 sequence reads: CASSRERGWTEAFF. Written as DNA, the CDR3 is TGTGCCAGCAGCCGGGAGAGGGGTTGGACCGAAGCTTTCTTT.

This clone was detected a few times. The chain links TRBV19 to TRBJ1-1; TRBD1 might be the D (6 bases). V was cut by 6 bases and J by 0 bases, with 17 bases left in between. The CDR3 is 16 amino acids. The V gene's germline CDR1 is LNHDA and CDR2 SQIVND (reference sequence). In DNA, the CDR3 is TGTGCCAGTAGCCGCCCCCGGGACAACCTGAACACTGAAGCTTTCTTT. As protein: CASSRPRDNLNTEAFF.

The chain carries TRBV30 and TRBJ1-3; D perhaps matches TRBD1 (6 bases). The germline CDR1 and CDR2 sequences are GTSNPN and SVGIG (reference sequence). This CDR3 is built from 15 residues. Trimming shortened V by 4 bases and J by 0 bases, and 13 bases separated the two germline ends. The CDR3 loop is CAWTGQSYSGNTIYF. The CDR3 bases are TGTGCCTGGACCGGACAGAGCTACTCTGGAAACACCATATATTTT.

CDR3: CASGQVGQKPDTQYF. The CDR3 nucleotides read TGTGCCAGCGGCCAGGTCGGACAGAAACCAGATACGCAGTATTTT. V and J are TRBV6-4 and TRBJ2-3, with D tentatively TRBD1 (6 bases). CDR3 length: 15 amino acids. Germline CDR1 MRHNA, CDR2 SNTAGT. Deletions cut 8 bases from V and 4 bases from J, with 19 bases between.

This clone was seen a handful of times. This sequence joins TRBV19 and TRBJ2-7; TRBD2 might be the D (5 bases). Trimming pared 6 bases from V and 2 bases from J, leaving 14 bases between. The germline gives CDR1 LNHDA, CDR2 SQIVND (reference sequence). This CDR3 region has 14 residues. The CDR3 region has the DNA TGTGCCAGTAGCTCTAGCTACAACGCCTACGAGCAGTACTTC. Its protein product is CASSSSYNAYEQYF.

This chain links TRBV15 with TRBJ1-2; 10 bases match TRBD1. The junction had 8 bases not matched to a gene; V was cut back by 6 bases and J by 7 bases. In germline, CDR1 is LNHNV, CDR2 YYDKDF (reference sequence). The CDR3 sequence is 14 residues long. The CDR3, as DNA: TGTGCCACCAGTTACGACAGGGGGCCTGGTGGCTACACCTTC. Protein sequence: CATSYDRGPGGYTF.

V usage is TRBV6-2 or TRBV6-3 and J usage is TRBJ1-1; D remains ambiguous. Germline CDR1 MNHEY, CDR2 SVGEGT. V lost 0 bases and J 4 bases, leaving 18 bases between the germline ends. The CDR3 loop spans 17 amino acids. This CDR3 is CASSYSTVRGFGTEAFF. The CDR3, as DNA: TGTGCCAGCAGTTACTCCACAGTGAGAGGGTTTGGCACTGAAGCTTTCTTT.

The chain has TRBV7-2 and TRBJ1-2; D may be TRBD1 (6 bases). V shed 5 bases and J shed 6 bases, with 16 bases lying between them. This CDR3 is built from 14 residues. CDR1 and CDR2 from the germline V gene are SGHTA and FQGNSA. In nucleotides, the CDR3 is TGTGCCAGCAGCCCCGGTGGGGGCCGGGATGGCTACACCTTC. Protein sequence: CASSPGGGRDGYTF.

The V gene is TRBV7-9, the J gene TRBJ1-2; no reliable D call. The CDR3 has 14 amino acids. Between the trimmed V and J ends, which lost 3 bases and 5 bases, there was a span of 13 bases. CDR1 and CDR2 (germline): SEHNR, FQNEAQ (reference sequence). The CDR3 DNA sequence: TGTGCCAGCAGCTTTCGGGGATCGGTATATGGCTACACCTTC. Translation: CASSFRGSVYGYTF.

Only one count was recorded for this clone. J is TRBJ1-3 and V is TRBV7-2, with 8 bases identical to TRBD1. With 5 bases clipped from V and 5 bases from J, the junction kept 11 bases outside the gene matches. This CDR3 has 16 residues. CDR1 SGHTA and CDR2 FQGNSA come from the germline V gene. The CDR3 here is CASSHRTGLKRNTIYF. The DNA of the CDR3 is TGTGCCAGCAGCCACAGGACAGGGTTGAAGAGAAACACCATATATTTT.

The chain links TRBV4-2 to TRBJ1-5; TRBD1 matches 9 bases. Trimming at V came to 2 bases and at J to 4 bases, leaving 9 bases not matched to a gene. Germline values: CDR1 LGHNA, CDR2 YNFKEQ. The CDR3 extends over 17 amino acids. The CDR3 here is CASSQPKDRGSNQPQHF. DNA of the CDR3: TGTGCCAGCAGCCAACCCAAGGACAGGGGTTCAAATCAGCCCCAGCATTTT.

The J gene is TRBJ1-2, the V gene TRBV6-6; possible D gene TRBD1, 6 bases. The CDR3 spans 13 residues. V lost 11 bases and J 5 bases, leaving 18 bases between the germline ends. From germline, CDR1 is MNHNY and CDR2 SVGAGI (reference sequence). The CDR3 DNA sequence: TGTGCCGTTCGGGCAGGGGCACGATATGGCTACACCTTC. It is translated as CAVRAGARYGYTF.

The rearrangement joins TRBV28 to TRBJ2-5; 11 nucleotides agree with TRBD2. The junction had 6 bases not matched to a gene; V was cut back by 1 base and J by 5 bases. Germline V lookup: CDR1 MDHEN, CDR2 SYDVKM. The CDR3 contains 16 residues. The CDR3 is CASSLSLAGGLETQYF. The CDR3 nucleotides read TGTGCCAGCAGTTTATCTTTAGCGGGAGGGCTGGAGACCCAGTACTTC.

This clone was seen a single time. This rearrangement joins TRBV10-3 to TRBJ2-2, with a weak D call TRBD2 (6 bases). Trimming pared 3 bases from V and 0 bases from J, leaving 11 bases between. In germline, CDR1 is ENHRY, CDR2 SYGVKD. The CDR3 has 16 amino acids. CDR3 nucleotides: TGTGCCATCAGTGAAGGCGGGATTTCGAACACCGGGGAGCTGTTTTTT. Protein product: CAISEGGISNTGELFF.

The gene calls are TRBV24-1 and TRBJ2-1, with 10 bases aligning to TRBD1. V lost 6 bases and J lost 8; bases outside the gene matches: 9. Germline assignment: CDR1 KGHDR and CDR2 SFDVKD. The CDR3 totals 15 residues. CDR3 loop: CATSSGTGVLDEQFF. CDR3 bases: TGTGCCACCAGTAGTGGGACAGGGGTTTTGGATGAGCAGTTCTTC.

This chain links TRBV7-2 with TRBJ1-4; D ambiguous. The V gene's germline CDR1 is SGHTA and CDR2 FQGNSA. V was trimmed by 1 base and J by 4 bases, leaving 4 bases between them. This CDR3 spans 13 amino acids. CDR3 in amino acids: CASSLVLNEKLFF. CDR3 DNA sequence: TGTGCCAGCAGCTTAGTCCTTAATGAAAAACTGTTTTTT.

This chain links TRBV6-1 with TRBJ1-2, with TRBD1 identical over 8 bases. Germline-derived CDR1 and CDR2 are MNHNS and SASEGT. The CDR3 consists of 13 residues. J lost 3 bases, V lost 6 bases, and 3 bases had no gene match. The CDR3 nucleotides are TGTGCCAGCAGAGACAGGGGTGACTATGGCTACACCTTC. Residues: CASRDRGDYGYTF.

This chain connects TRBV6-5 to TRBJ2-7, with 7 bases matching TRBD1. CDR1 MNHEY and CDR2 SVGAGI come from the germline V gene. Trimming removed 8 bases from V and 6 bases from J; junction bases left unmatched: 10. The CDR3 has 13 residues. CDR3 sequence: CASGRGIISEQYF. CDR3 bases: TGTGCCAGCGGCAGGGGGATAATAAGCGAGCAGTACTTC.

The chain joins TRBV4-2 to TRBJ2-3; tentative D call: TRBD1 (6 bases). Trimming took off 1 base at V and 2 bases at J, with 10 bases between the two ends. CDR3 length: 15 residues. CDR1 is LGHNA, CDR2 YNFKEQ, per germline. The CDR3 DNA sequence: TGTGCCAGCAGCCAAGGGGGGCTCTACACAGATACGCAGTATTTT. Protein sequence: CASSQGGLYTDTQYF.

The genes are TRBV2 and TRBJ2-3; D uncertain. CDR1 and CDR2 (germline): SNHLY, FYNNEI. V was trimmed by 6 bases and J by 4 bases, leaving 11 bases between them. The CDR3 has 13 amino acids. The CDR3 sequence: CASSGDWADTQYF. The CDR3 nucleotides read TGTGCCAGCAGCGGTGACTGGGCAGATACGCAGTATTTT.

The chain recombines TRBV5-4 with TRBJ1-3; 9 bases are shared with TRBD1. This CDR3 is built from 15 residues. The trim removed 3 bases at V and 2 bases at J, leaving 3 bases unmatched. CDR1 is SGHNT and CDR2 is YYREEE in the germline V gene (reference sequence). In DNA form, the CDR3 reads TGTGCCAGCAGCTCCCGGACAGGGGCTGGAAACACCATATATTTT. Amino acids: CASSSRTGAGNTIYF.